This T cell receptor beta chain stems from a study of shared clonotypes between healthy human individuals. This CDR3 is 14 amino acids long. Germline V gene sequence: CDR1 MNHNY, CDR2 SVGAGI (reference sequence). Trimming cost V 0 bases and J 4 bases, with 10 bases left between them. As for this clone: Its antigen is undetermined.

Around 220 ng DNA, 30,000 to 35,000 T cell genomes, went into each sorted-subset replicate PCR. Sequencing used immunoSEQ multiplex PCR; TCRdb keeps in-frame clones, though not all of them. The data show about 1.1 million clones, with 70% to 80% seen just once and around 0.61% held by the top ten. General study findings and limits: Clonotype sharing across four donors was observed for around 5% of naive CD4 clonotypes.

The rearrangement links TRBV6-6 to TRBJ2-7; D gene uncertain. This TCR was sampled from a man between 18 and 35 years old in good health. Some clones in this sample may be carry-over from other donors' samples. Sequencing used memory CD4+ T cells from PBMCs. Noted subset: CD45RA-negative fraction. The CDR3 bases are TGTGCCAGCAGTTACTCTTCACAGTATTACGAGCAGTACTTC. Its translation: CASSYSSQYYEQYF.